This T cell receptor beta chain was identified in a study of blood T cell repertoires in COVID-19. Study as a whole: The United States, Italy and Spain were the sources of the acute and convalescent COVID-19 samples. In each case, the material was cDNA or gDNA derived from T cells, B-cell-depleted T cells, or PBMCs.

Authors' analysis steps: Amplification from reference gene primers served as the basis for estimated nucleated cell counts. TCRdb's copy holds only in-frame clones and misses some; the assay was immunoSEQ multiplex PCR. Clone size and V and J calls were adopted from that table, with D and trimming inferred from the DNA. The sample lists 150,000 to 200,000 clones, 70% to 90% occurring once. The germline gives CDR1 SGHNT, CDR2 YENEEA. The germline V and J ends were trimmed by 5 bases and 3 bases, with 18 bases remaining between them. The length of the CDR3 is 16 residues. What was sequenced was peripheral blood. The receptor was derived from a woman older than 75 in a cohort sampled during active or convalescent COVID-19. V and J are TRBV11-3 and TRBJ2-3; tentative D call: TRBD2 (6 bases). The CDR3 reads CASSPSSSGGTDTQYF. CDR3 DNA sequence: TGTGCCAGCAGCCCCAGCTCTAGTGGGGGGACAGATACGCAGTATTTT. The whole variable domain, remainder taken from reference TRBV11-3 and TRBJ2-3, is EAGVVQSPRYKIIEKKQPVAFWCNPISGHNTLYWYLQNLGQGPELLIRYENEEAVDDSQLPKDRFSAERLKGVDSTLKIQPAELGDSAVYLCASSPSSSGGTDTQYFGPGTRLTVL.